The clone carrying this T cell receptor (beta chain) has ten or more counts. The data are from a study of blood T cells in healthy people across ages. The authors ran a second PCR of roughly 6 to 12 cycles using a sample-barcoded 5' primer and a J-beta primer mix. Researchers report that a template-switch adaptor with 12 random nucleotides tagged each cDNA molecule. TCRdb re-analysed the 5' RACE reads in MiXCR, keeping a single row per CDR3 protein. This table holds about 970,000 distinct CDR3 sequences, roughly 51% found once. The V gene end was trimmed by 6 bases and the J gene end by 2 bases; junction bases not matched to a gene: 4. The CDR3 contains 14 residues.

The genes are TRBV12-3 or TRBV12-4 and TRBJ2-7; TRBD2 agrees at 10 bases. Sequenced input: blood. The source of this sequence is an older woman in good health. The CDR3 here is CASRRLAGPYEQYF. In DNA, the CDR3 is TGTGCCAGCAGGAGACTAGCGGGCCCCTACGAGCAGTACTTC.